The 31 T cell receptor beta chains reported below all come from one sample, sequenced in a study of T cell responses to AZD1222 COVID-19 vaccine. Sequencing used immunoSEQ multiplex PCR; TCRdb keeps in-frame clones, though not all of them. In the table there are some 140,000 clones, roughly 90% of which are singletons. The sequenced sample was peripheral blood, obtained on day 0 of AZD1222 vaccination. These receptors all come from an adult in good health.

In its sample, this clone was seen once. V is TRBV3-1 (or the pseudogene TRBV3-2) and J is TRBJ2-7, with TRBD2 matching over 8 bases. J was trimmed by 6 bases and V by 2 bases; bases with no gene match: 9. The CDR3 contains 15 residues. The germline CDR1 and CDR2 sequences are LGHDT and YNNKEL (reference sequence). DNA of the CDR3: TGTGCCAGCAGCCAATCAGCGGGGGCGGACGGCGAGCAGTACTTC. This translates into CASSQSAGADGEQYF.

The V and J genes are TRBV5-1 and TRBJ1-4, with D tentatively TRBD1 (6 bases). This CDR3 has 13 amino acids. The germline V and J ends were trimmed by 4 bases and 16 bases, with 20 bases remaining between them. Germline CDR1 reads SGHRS; CDR2 reads YFSETQ. CDR3: CASSDVGQGPAFF. For the CDR3, the DNA is TGCGCCAGCAGCGACGTTGGTCAGGGGCCGGCGTTTTTT.

This chain uses TRBV7-9 with TRBJ1-2; TRBD1 matches at 10 bases. Germline V CDR1 and CDR2: SEHNR, FQNEAQ (reference sequence). CDR3 length: 15 residues. With V trimmed by 1 base and J by 7 bases, 6 bases remained unmatched. CDR3 sequence: CASSLGDRGLGGYTF. The CDR3, as DNA: TGTGCCAGCAGCTTAGGGGACAGGGGCCTGGGTGGCTACACCTTC. The full variable domain, rest sourced from reference TRBV7-9 and TRBJ1-2, is DTGVSQNPRHKITKRGQNVTFRCDPISEHNRLYWYRQTLGQGPEFLTYFQNEAQLEKSRLLSDRFSAERPKGSFSTLEIQRTEQGDSAMYLCASSLGDRGLGGYTFGSGTRLTVV.

This clone has just a few counts. The chain uses TRBV20-1 and TRBJ1-1; 10 nucleotides agree with TRBD1. There are 13 residues in the CDR3. CDR1 DFQATT and CDR2 SNEGSKA come from the germline V gene (reference sequence). The V gene end was trimmed by 3 bases and the J gene end by 4 bases; junction bases not matched to a gene: 2. The CDR3 here is CSASRQGATEAFF. CDR3 sequence (DNA): TGCAGTGCTAGTCGACAGGGGGCCACTGAAGCTTTCTTT.

The J gene is TRBJ2-7, the V gene TRBV4-2; TRBD2 matches at 9 bases. CDR3 length: 14 amino acids. The J segment lost 4 bases and the V segment lost 3 bases, leaving 4 bases of the junction unmatched. Germline CDR1 and CDR2: LGHNA and YNFKEQ. CDR3 protein: CASSQWTSAYEQYF. For the CDR3, the DNA is TGTGCCAGCAGCCAGTGGACTAGCGCTTACGAGCAGTACTTC.

This chain links TRBV19 with TRBJ1-1; 9 bases align to TRBD1. CDR1 LNHDA and CDR2 SQIVND come from the germline V gene (reference sequence). V lost 3 bases to trimming and J lost 4 bases; unmatched junction nucleotides: 3. CDR3 size: 14 residues. CDR3 protein: CASSIKGQGTEAFF. The CDR3 DNA sequence: TGTGCCAGTAGTATCAAGGGACAGGGCACTGAAGCTTTCTTT.

V is TRBV11-2 and J is TRBJ2-7; D remains ambiguous. Looked up from germline, CDR1 is SGHAT and CDR2 is FQNNGV. V lost 5 bases and J lost 3, with 14 bases in between. This CDR3 has 14 residues. The DNA for the CDR3 is TGTGCCAGCAGCCCCGAGAGAGCAGTCTACGAGCAGTACTTC. It codes for CASSPERAVYEQYF.

The chain has TRBV15 and TRBJ1-2; D gene unclear. Trimming pared 0 bases from V and 8 bases from J, leaving 13 bases between. The germline gives CDR1 LNHNV, CDR2 YYDKDF (reference sequence). CDR3 length equals 14 residues. CDR3 DNA: TGTGCCACCAGCAGAGATCCCTCCCTGGGAGGCTACACCTTC. Translation gives CATSRDPSLGGYTF.

The chain carries TRBV10-2 and TRBJ1-2; a weak D match, TRBD1 (5 bases). The V gene lost 6 bases and the J gene lost 4 bases, with 15 bases spanning the gap. Germline V gene lookup returns CDR1 WSHSY and CDR2 SAAADI. The CDR3 covers 14 residues. This CDR3 reads CASSQSGMGYGYTF. The CDR3 coding sequence is TGCGCCAGCAGCCAATCAGGGATGGGCTATGGCTACACCTTC.

Comment on this clone: The sample carries other DNA sequences with the same CDR3. The chain joins TRBV29-1 to TRBJ1-1; 8 nucleotides line up with TRBD1. The CDR3 extends over 12 amino acids. The V and J ends lost 6 bases and 1 base, in that order; junction bases with no gene match: 1. Germline V gene lookup returns CDR1 SQVTM and CDR2 ANQGSEA. This chain's CDR3 is CSVGQGNTEAFF. The CDR3 region has the DNA TGCAGCGTAGGACAGGGGAACACTGAAGCTTTCTTT.

V and J are TRBV24-1 and TRBJ2-1; D remains ambiguous. Trimming pared 4 bases from V and 0 bases from J, leaving 12 bases between. The CDR3 covers 16 residues. CDR1 and CDR2 (germline): KGHDR, SFDVKD. In nucleotides, the CDR3 is TGTGCCACCAGTGACCCCCGAGTCGACTCCTACAATGAGCAGTTCTTC. This sequence encodes CATSDPRVDSYNEQFF.

This rearrangement joins TRBV27 to TRBJ2-3; D unresolved. The germline V gene has CDR1 MNHEY and CDR2 SMNVEV (reference sequence). This CDR3 region has 15 residues. The V end was cut by 10 bases, the J end by 2 bases, with 19 bases between. The CDR3 protein is CAIRAGFENTDTQYF. CDR3 nucleotide sequence: TGTGCCATCCGCGCTGGGTTCGAGAACACAGATACGCAGTATTTT.

This chain uses TRBV6-5 with TRBJ1-1; D is perhaps TRBD1 (5 bases). Germline-derived CDR1 and CDR2 are MNHEY and SVGAGI. Trimming cost V 8 bases and J 6 bases, with 19 bases left between them. This CDR3 spans 14 amino acids. CDR3 nucleotide sequence: TGTGCCAGCGGTCTGGACATAAAGTCGGCTGAAGCTTTCTTT. It codes for CASGLDIKSAEAFF.

For this clone: The sample contains more than one DNA sequence encoding this CDR3. CDR3 loop: CASSVGGDGNTIYF. The DNA of the CDR3 is TGTGCCAGCAGCGTAGGGGGAGACGGAAACACCATATATTTT. This chain connects TRBV9 to TRBJ1-3; D is unclear. The CDR3 runs to 14 residues. Germline-derived CDR1 and CDR2 are SGDLS and YYNGEE. Deletions cut 0 bases from V and 4 bases from J, with 8 bases between.

The rearrangement links TRBV19 to TRBJ1-5, with no clear D. Looked up from germline, CDR1 is LNHDA and CDR2 is SQIVND (reference sequence). The CDR3 has 13 residues. Trimming took off 6 bases at V and 0 bases at J, with 6 bases between the two ends. DNA for the CDR3: TGTGCCAGTAGCCTCGATAGCAATCAGCCCCAGCATTTT. Its protein is CASSLDSNQPQHF.

V and J are TRBV29-1 and TRBJ2-1; 7 bases agree with TRBD2. Per germline, CDR1 SQVTM and CDR2 ANQGSEA. This CDR3 is 14 amino acids long. Trimming at V came to 7 bases and at J to 8 bases, leaving 14 bases not matched to a gene. CDR3: CSAVPGLKVYEQFF. The CDR3 DNA reads as TGCAGCGCCGTACCGGGACTAAAGGTCTATGAGCAGTTCTTC.

The gene calls are TRBV9 and TRBJ1-1; D unresolved. V was shortened by 4 bases and J by 5 bases, with 12 bases between the two germline ends. CDR3 length equals 13 residues. CDR1 is SGDLS, CDR2 YYNGEE, per germline. The CDR3 loop reads CASSIDPKTEAFF. CDR3 nucleotide sequence: TGTGCCAGCAGCATCGATCCCAAGACTGAAGCTTTCTTT.

The rearrangement links TRBV27 to TRBJ2-2, with a weak D call TRBD2 (5 bases). This CDR3 is built from 12 residues. Trimming stripped 3 bases from V and 6 bases from J, with 5 bases between. Germline V gene lookup returns CDR1 MNHEY and CDR2 SMNVEV (reference sequence). Here the CDR3 reads CASSLRAGELFF. The CDR3 coding sequence is TGTGCCAGCAGTTTGCGGGCCGGGGAGCTGTTTTTT.

The chain carries TRBV9 and TRBJ2-2; D is perhaps TRBD2 (5 bases). Germline CDR1 SGDLS, CDR2 YYNGEE. Between the trimmed V and J ends, which lost 3 bases and 0 bases, there was a span of 12 bases. The CDR3 totals 16 residues. The CDR3 bases are TGTGCCAGCAGCGGGAGCGGTGCTACGAACACCGGGGAGCTGTTTTTT. It is translated as CASSGSGATNTGELFF.

The V gene is TRBV5-1, the J gene TRBJ1-2; D is perhaps TRBD1 (5 bases). This CDR3 contains 16 residues. The V end lost 6 bases, the J end lost 2 bases, and 20 bases lay between the germline ends. CDR1 is SGHRS and CDR2 is YFSETQ in the germline V gene. For the CDR3, the DNA is TGCGCCAGCACCTCTTTACTTGGCAGGGCGAACTATGGCTACACCTTC. This translates into CASTSLLGRANYGYTF.

The chain is built from TRBV19 and TRBJ2-1; the D gene is possibly TRBD2 (6 bases). Germline assignment: CDR1 LNHDA and CDR2 SQIVND (reference sequence). The CDR3 covers 18 residues. Trimming removed 7 bases from V and 3 bases from J, with 25 bases in between. The CDR3 spells CASTGGMARPLIYNEQFF. CDR3 nucleotides: TGTGCCAGTACAGGAGGGATGGCCCGGCCCCTGATCTACAATGAGCAGTTCTTC.

The chain links TRBV10-3 to TRBJ1-2; unclear D gene. V was clipped by 7 bases and J by 8 bases, with 17 bases between them. The CDR3 sequence is 13 residues long. Germline CDR1 is ENHRY and CDR2 is SYGVKD. CDR3 bases: TGTGCCATCACCCCAGCCAAAAAGGACGGCTACACCTTC. Its protein product is CAITPAKKDGYTF.

The V and J genes are TRBV15 and TRBJ2-3; 8 positions agree with TRBD2. CDR1 is LNHNV, CDR2 YYDKDF, per germline (reference sequence). The CDR3 spans 15 residues. V was pared by 6 bases and J by 1 base, with 6 bases of the junction left unmatched. The chain's CDR3 is CATRKRREGTDTQYF. The CDR3 bases are TGTGCCACCAGAAAGAGGCGGGAGGGCACAGATACGCAGTATTTT.

The rearrangement joins TRBV5-6 to TRBJ2-7; D assignment may be TRBD1 or TRBD2 (5 bases each). Germline lookup yields CDR1 SGHDT and CDR2 YYEEEE. There are 14 residues in the CDR3. Deletions cut 4 bases from V and 3 bases from J, with 14 bases between. The CDR3 sequence is CASSGDRPIYEQYF. In DNA form, the CDR3 reads TGTGCCAGCAGCGGGGACCGACCGATCTACGAGCAGTACTTC. The full variable domain, completed using reference TRBV5-6 and TRBJ2-7, is DAGVTQSPTHLIKTRGQQVTLRCSPKSGHDTVSWYQQALGQGPQFIFQYYEEEERQRGNFPDRFSGHQFPNYSSELNVNALLLGDSALYLCASSGDRPIYEQYFGPGTRLTVT.

The chain is built from TRBV19 and TRBJ2-1; a weak D match, TRBD1 (5 bases). Germline values: CDR1 LNHDA, CDR2 SQIVND (reference sequence). This CDR3 spans 17 amino acids. The V and J ends lost 5 bases and 1 base respectively, with 18 bases between them. DNA for the CDR3: TGTGCCAGTAGTGCGCCCCCAGGGTTAGGGTCCTACAATGAGCAGTTCTTC. Its translation is CASSAPPGLGSYNEQFF.

The genes are TRBV28 and TRBJ1-3; no clear D. The CDR3 sequence is 13 residues long. Trimming stripped 5 bases from V and 0 bases from J, with 5 bases between. Germline V gene lookup returns CDR1 MDHEN and CDR2 SYDVKM. CDR3 nucleotide sequence: TGTGCCAGCAGTCCAGGCTCTGGAAACACCATATATTTT. Translated: CASSPGSGNTIYF.

The V and J genes are TRBV12-5 and TRBJ1-2; D remains unclear. Germline CDR1 and CDR2: LGHNT and FRNRAP. The CDR3 totals 13 residues. With 6 bases removed from V and 3 bases from J, the gap between germline ends came to 11 bases. For the CDR3, the DNA is TGTGCTAGTGGGTATGCCTCCTACTATGGCTACACCTTC. Translation gives CASGYASYYGYTF.

V and J are TRBV5-8 and TRBJ1-5, with D perhaps matching TRBD1 (6 bases). Germline lookup yields CDR1 SGHTS and CDR2 YDEGEE. The CDR3 contains 13 residues. Trimming stripped 4 bases from V and 4 bases from J, with 9 bases between. In DNA form, the CDR3 reads TGTGCCAGCAGCCGCAGGGGTAATCAGCCCCAGCATTTT. Its translation: CASSRRGNQPQHF.

The chain links TRBV19 to TRBJ2-7, with unresolved D. In germline, CDR1 is LNHDA, CDR2 SQIVND (reference sequence). V gave up 5 bases and J gave up 0 bases, with 8 bases separating them. CDR3 length: 13 amino acids. The CDR3 DNA reads TGTGCCAGTAGTTTTACCACCTCCTACGAGCAGTACTTC. Translated, it gives CASSFTTSYEQYF.

This clone appeared once. The rearrangement uses TRBV10-1 and TRBJ1-3; unclear D gene. With 10 bases removed from V and 5 bases from J, the gap between germline ends came to 21 bases. CDR1 is WNHNN, CDR2 SYGVQD, per germline (reference sequence). The CDR3 spans 15 residues. The CDR3 here is CATIRHPGLRNTIYF. The DNA of the CDR3 is TGCGCCACCATACGACATCCGGGATTAAGAAACACCATATATTTT.

This chain links TRBV19 with TRBJ1-2; D is ambiguous. V shed 10 bases and J shed 0 bases, with 18 bases lying between them. The length of the CDR3 is 15 residues. The germline CDR1 and CDR2 sequences are LNHDA and SQIVND (reference sequence). CDR3 nucleotides: TGTGCCACCAAAGAGGCTTCTTGGACTAACTATGGCTACACCTTC. Encoded protein: CATKEASWTNYGYTF.